This passage covers 27 T cell receptor beta chains from one sample sequenced in a study of cytomegalovirus exposure and HLA in healthy donors. PCR involved 60 Vbeta and 13 Jbeta primers. The method was immunoSEQ multiplex PCR; TCRdb's version includes in-frame clones alone and lacks a portion of them. The data show roughly 190,000 clones, with around 80% seen just once and over 2% held by the top ten. The source material was PBMCs. The receptors derive from a woman in her 50s in good health and CMV-seronegative.

The chain carries TRBV7-2 and TRBJ2-3; the match to TRBD2 covers 9 bases. Trimming removed 6 bases from V and 1 base from J; junction bases left unmatched: 5. The CDR3 sequence is 15 residues long. CDR1 SGHTA and CDR2 FQGNSA come from the germline V gene. The CDR3 is CASSSKREGTDTQYF. CDR3 bases: TGTGCCAGCAGTTCGAAGCGGGAGGGCACAGATACGCAGTATTTT.

The rearrangement links TRBV7-9 to TRBJ1-6; no definite D call. This CDR3 region has 16 residues. Germline V lookup: CDR1 SEHNR, CDR2 FQNEAQ (reference sequence). Trimming left V 6 bases short and J 0 bases short, with 12 bases between. The CDR3 spells CASRIGEGSYNSPLHF. As DNA, the CDR3 is TGTGCCAGCAGGATAGGAGAGGGCTCCTATAATTCACCCCTCCACTTT.

The V call is TRBV25-1, the J call TRBJ1-1; perhaps TRBD1 as D (5 bases). Germline V gene lookup returns CDR1 MGHDK and CDR2 SYGVNS. The V end lost 3 bases, the J end lost 4 bases, and 21 bases lay between the germline ends. This CDR3 spans 17 amino acids. The CDR3 DNA reads TGTGCCAGCAGTGATCGCCCTATCGGGGGTTACAGCACTGAAGCTTTCTTT. Translating it yields CASSDRPIGGYSTEAFF. The full variable domain, rest sourced from reference TRBV25-1 and TRBJ1-1, is EADIYQTPRYLVIGTGKKITLECSQTMGHDKMYWYQQDPGMELHLIHYSYGVNSTEKGDLSSESTVSRIRTEHFPLTLESARPSHTSQYLCASSDRPIGGYSTEAFFGQGTRLTVV.

The chain recombines TRBV7-2 with TRBJ2-5, with D unresolved. The CDR3 runs to 14 residues. Germline lookup yields CDR1 SGHTA and CDR2 FQGNSA. V gave up 2 bases and J gave up 5 bases, with 12 bases separating them. DNA of the CDR3: TGTGCCAGCAGCTTACGGCCCGGGTCGGAGACCCAGTACTTC. Protein product: CASSLRPGSETQYF.

This chain uses TRBV28 with TRBJ1-4; 8 positions agree with TRBD1. V lost 3 bases to trimming and J lost 8 bases; unmatched junction nucleotides: 14. Germline loops: CDR1 MDHEN, CDR2 SYDVKM. The CDR3 loop spans 17 amino acids. The CDR3 protein is CASSFRGRGRTVEKLFF. CDR3 nucleotide sequence: TGTGCCAGCAGTTTCCGAGGCAGGGGGCGAACGGTCGAAAAACTGTTTTTT.

The genes are TRBV13 and TRBJ2-7; 9 nucleotides match TRBD1. Trimming at V came to 0 bases and at J to 6 bases, leaving 6 bases not matched to a gene. The CDR3 is 15 amino acids. Germline V gene data show CDR1 as PRHDT and CDR2 as FYEKMQ (reference sequence). The CDR3: CASSLGGQGPFEQYF. The DNA of the CDR3 is TGTGCCAGCAGCTTAGGGGGACAGGGCCCCTTCGAGCAGTACTTC.

This clone was picked up a small number of times. V and J are TRBV27 and TRBJ1-5; D possibly corresponds to TRBD1 (5 bases). Trimming took 5 bases from V and 4 from J, leaving 6 bases between them. Germline V gives CDR1 MNHEY, CDR2 SMNVEV (reference sequence). CDR3 length equals 12 residues. DNA for the CDR3: TGTGCCAGCAGTGGGGGGAATCAGCCCCAGCATTTT. This codes for CASSGGNQPQHF.

This chain links TRBV5-1 with TRBJ2-7; no clear D. Germline CDR1 and CDR2: SGHRS and YFSETQ. The CDR3 is 14 amino acids. Trimming pared 1 base from V and 0 bases from J, leaving 8 bases between. The CDR3, as DNA: TGCGCCAGCAGCTTGAGCGCAGACTCCTACGAGCAGTACTTC. This translates into CASSLSADSYEQYF.

Concerning this clone itself: One end of the junction is discordant with germline, which a read error may explain. The chain couples TRBV7-9 to TRBJ1-1, with D hard to call. The germline gives CDR1 SEHNR, CDR2 FQNEAQ (reference sequence). The CDR3 covers 13 residues. This chain's CDR3 is CSSSFELNTEAFF. CDR3 sequence (DNA): TGTTCCAGCAGCTTTGAGCTGAACACTGAAGCTTTCTTT.

This clone came up a few times. The chain recombines TRBV4-2 with TRBJ2-2; 8 nucleotides line up with TRBD2. This CDR3 contains 16 residues. Germline V gene lookup returns CDR1 LGHNA and CDR2 YNFKEQ. The ends lost 1 base at V and 1 base at J; junction bases unmatched: 2. The CDR3: CASSQGTSLNTGELFF. In nucleotides, the CDR3 is TGTGCCAGCAGCCAAGGGACTAGCCTGAACACCGGGGAGCTGTTTTTT.

The gene calls are TRBV28 and TRBJ1-4; 8 bases agree with TRBD1. Germline values: CDR1 MDHEN, CDR2 SYDVKM. The CDR3 is made up of 15 amino acids. With 5 bases clipped from V and 0 bases from J, the junction kept 2 bases outside the gene matches. This CDR3 is CASSTGGATNEKLFF. As DNA, the CDR3 is TGTGCCAGCAGTACAGGGGGAGCAACTAATGAAAAACTGTTTTTT.

This clone was detected only once. This chain joins TRBV4-3 and TRBJ1-6; TRBD1 agrees at 7 bases. J lost 6 bases, V lost 3 bases, and 8 bases had no gene match. The CDR3 length is 16 residues. Germline lookup yields CDR1 LGHNA and CDR2 YSLEER. Here the CDR3 DNA reads TGCGCCAGCAGCCACGACAGGGCCCCGGGTAATTCACCCCTCCACTTT. It codes for CASSHDRAPGNSPLHF.

The V gene is TRBV2, the J gene TRBJ1-5; no firm D call. Trimming stripped 6 bases from V and 4 bases from J, with 10 bases between. The CDR3 is 13 amino acids. From germline, CDR1 is SNHLY and CDR2 FYNNEI. This CDR3 is CASSPTENQPQHF. As DNA, the CDR3 is TGTGCCAGCAGCCCTACAGAAAATCAGCCCCAGCATTTT.

This sequence joins TRBV10-1 and TRBJ2-1; tentatively, D is TRBD1 (5 bases). CDR1 is WNHNN, CDR2 SYGVQD, per germline (reference sequence). The V end lost 2 bases, the J end lost 4 bases, and 6 bases lay between the germline ends. The CDR3 length is 13 residues. CDR3 bases: TGCGCCAGCAGTGAGGACAGATACAATGAGCAGTTCTTC. As protein: CASSEDRYNEQFF.

This chain connects TRBV7-3 to TRBJ1-1, with 10 bases identical to TRBD1. Germline-derived CDR1 and CDR2 are SGHTA and FQGTGA. The CDR3 consists of 16 residues. V trimming: 5 bases; J trimming: 5 bases; junction bases outside the gene matches: 11. The CDR3 DNA follows: TGTGCCAGCAGCCCGACAGGGGGCGCCCCTTCAACTGAAGCTTTCTTT. This sequence encodes CASSPTGGAPSTEAFF. Drawing the rest from reference TRBV7-3 and TRBJ1-1, the complete variable domain is GAGVSQTPSNKVTEKGKYVELRCDPISGHTALYWYRQSLGQGPEFLIYFQGTGAADDSGLPNDRFFAVRPEGSVSTLKIQRTERGDSAVYLCASSPTGGAPSTEAFFGQGTRLTVV.

The V call is TRBV2, the J call TRBJ2-1; TRBD2 agrees at 11 bases. Germline CDR1 is SNHLY and CDR2 is FYNNEI. This CDR3 comprises 18 residues. The V gene end was trimmed by 2 bases and the J gene end by 0 bases; junction bases not matched to a gene: 6. The CDR3 nucleotides are TGTGCCAGCAGTGAACTAGCGGGGGGCCTCCGCTCCTACAATGAGCAGTTCTTC. It is translated as CASSELAGGLRSYNEQFF. The entire variable domain, with the rest obtained from reference TRBV2 and TRBJ2-1, is as follows: EPEVTQTPSHQVTQMGQEVILRCVPISNHLYFYWYRQILGQKVEFLVSFYNNEISEKSEIFDDQFSVERPDGSNFTLKIRSTKLEDSAMYFCASSELAGGLRSYNEQFFGPGTRLTVL.

The chain recombines TRBV11-3 with TRBJ2-1; 8 bases are shared with TRBD1. Germline-derived CDR1 and CDR2 are SGHNT and YENEEA. With V trimmed by 8 bases and J by 10 bases, 13 bases remained unmatched. The CDR3 is 14 amino acids. The CDR3 DNA sequence: TGTGCCAGCTCATCCGGGACAGGAGTTTGGGAGCAGTTCTTC. Its translation: CASSSGTGVWEQFF. Full variable domain (outside the CDR3, taken from reference TRBV11-3 and TRBJ2-1): EAGVVQSPRYKIIEKKQPVAFWCNPISGHNTLYWYLQNLGQGPELLIRYENEEAVDDSQLPKDRFSAERLKGVDSTLKIQPAELGDSAVYLCASSSGTGVWEQFFGPGTRLTVL.

This chain connects TRBV6-5 to TRBJ1-4; D gene unclear. The CDR3 runs 15 residues. The germline V gene encodes CDR1 MNHEY and CDR2 SVGAGI. Trimming cost V 5 bases and J 7 bases, with 17 bases left between them. This CDR3 reads CASSAQAGVSEKLFF. The CDR3 DNA reads TGTGCCAGCAGTGCCCAGGCGGGTGTGAGTGAAAAACTGTTTTTT.

The V gene is TRBV2, the J gene TRBJ1-3; perhaps TRBD1 as D (5 bases). The CDR3 consists of 16 residues. The germline V gene encodes CDR1 SNHLY and CDR2 FYNNEI. Trimming took off 2 bases at V and 0 bases at J, with 11 bases between the two ends. The CDR3 sequence is CASSEWGLLSGNTIYF. CDR3 DNA sequence: TGTGCCAGCAGTGAATGGGGACTGCTCTCTGGAAACACCATATATTTT.

The chain uses TRBV6-5 and TRBJ2-7; maybe TRBD2 (5 bases). CDR1 is MNHEY, CDR2 SVGAGI, per germline. The V end was cut by 4 bases, the J end by 2 bases, with 12 bases between. This CDR3 region has 14 residues. Here the CDR3 DNA reads TGTGCCAGCAGTTCCCGGACGGGGACCTACGAGCAGTACTTC. This sequence encodes CASSSRTGTYEQYF.

The V and J genes are TRBV11-2 and TRBJ2-3; 8 bases map to TRBD2. The CDR3 is made up of 17 amino acids. Germline V CDR1 and CDR2: SGHAT, FQNNGV. V lost 0 bases and J lost 3; bases outside the gene matches: 8. This CDR3 reads CASSLDRVGGATDTQYF. Written as DNA, the CDR3 is TGTGCCAGCAGCTTAGATCGTGTCGGGGGGGCGACAGATACGCAGTATTTT.

This clone was seen only a few times. This chain connects TRBV7-9 to TRBJ1-4, with TRBD1 identical over 10 bases. Germline V gene data show CDR1 as SEHNR and CDR2 as FQNEAQ (reference sequence). The CDR3 extends over 15 amino acids. Losses at the gene ends were 1 base for V and 7 bases for J; bases not matched to a gene: 3. CDR3 sequence: CASSLDRTGGEKLFF. CDR3 nucleotide sequence: TGTGCCAGCAGCTTAGACAGGACAGGGGGTGAAAAACTGTTTTTT. Together with reference TRBV7-9 and TRBJ1-4, the CDR3 gives the full variable domain: DTGVSQNPRHKITKRGQNVTFRCDPISEHNRLYWYRQTLGQGPEFLTYFQNEAQLEKSRLLSDRFSAERPKGSFSTLEIQRTEQGDSAMYLCASSLDRTGGEKLFFGSGTQLSVL.

This chain links TRBV7-8 with TRBJ2-1; TRBD2 is a possible D gene (6 bases). The V gene lost 5 bases and the J gene lost 0 bases, with 11 bases spanning the gap. From germline, CDR1 is SGHVS and CDR2 FQNEAQ. This CDR3 contains 15 residues. In nucleotides, the CDR3 is TGTGCCAGCAGCCCACGGGAGAACTCCTACAATGAGCAGTTCTTC. Translated, it gives CASSPRENSYNEQFF.

The chain recombines TRBV2 with TRBJ2-1, with TRBD1 matching 10 bases. The V segment lost 4 bases and the J segment 2 bases; nucleotides outside the gene matches: 2. Germline V CDR1 and CDR2: SNHLY, FYNNEI. The CDR3 is 15 amino acids. Here the CDR3 DNA reads TGTGCCAGCAGTGCGACAGGGGGCGCCTACAATGAGCAGTTCTTC. Its translation: CASSATGGAYNEQFF.

This clone was counted a single time. The chain recombines TRBV28 with TRBJ2-5, with TRBD2 identical over 8 bases. CDR1 and CDR2 from the germline V gene are MDHEN and SYDVKM. Trimming took 5 bases from V and 2 from J; bases not matched to a gene: 7. The CDR3 contains 15 residues. DNA for the CDR3: TGTGCCAGCAGTCGCGCCGGGACTAGACAAGAGACCCAGTACTTC. Amino acid sequence: CASSRAGTRQETQYF. The full variable domain, completed using reference TRBV28 and TRBJ2-5, is DVKVTQSSRYLVKRTGEKVFLECVQDMDHENMFWYRQDPGLGLRLIYFSYDVKMKEKGDIPEGYSVSREKKERFSLILESASTNQTSMYLCASSRAGTRQETQYFGPGTRLLVL.

CDR3 in DNA: TGTGCCAGCAGCCCTCTCCTGGGGATAGCGGATACAGAGACCCAGTACTTC. Translation: CASSPLLGIADTETQYF. The V gene is TRBV11-2, the J gene TRBJ2-5; D possibly corresponds to TRBD2 (6 bases). The V gene's germline CDR1 is SGHAT and CDR2 FQNNGV. The CDR3 is made up of 17 amino acids. V shed 5 bases and J shed 4 bases, with 23 bases lying between them.

The rearrangement uses TRBV4-1 and TRBJ2-1; TRBD2 matches at 11 bases. The length of the CDR3 is 15 residues. The germline V gene has CDR1 MGHRA and CDR2 YSYEKL. V shed 0 bases, J shed 15 bases, and the junction held 10 bases outside the gene matches. This CDR3 is CASSQEGRRGTSGFF. The CDR3 bases are TGCGCCAGCAGCCAAGAGGGGCGTCGGGGGACTAGCGGGTTCTTC.